The present entry profiles one TCR beta chain with its context. The data originate from a study of blood T cell repertoires in COVID-19. The length of the CDR3 is 14 residues. Trimming stripped 4 bases from V and 7 bases from J, with 16 bases between. Germline V gene sequence: CDR1 SGHDN, CDR2 FVKESK. As handled by the study authors: The authors estimated nucleated cell counts from reference gene primer amplification. The table came from immunoSEQ multiplex PCR; TCRdb's copy has only in-frame clones and leaves some out. V, J and clone size are taken as reported in that table, and D and trimming were inferred from the DNA itself. The sample holds approximately 450,000 clones, roughly 87% seen once.

This clonotype was sampled from a woman between 18 and 30 years old with acute COVID-19. Sequencing was carried out using PBMCs or T cells enriched from blood (not recorded which). The V call is TRBV14, the J call TRBJ1-2; D is undetermined. DNA for the CDR3: TGTGCCAGCAGCCTCCAAGCCTCTTGGAGTGGCTACACCTTC. Residues: CASSLQASWSGYTF.